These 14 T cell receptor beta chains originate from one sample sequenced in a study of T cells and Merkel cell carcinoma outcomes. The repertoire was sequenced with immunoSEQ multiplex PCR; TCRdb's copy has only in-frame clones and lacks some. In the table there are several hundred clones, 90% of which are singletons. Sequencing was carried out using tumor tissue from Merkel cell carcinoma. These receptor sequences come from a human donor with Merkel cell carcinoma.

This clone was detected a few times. CDR3 in DNA: TGTGCCAGCAGCCCCCCCGAGGGAGAGCTGGAAGCTTTCTTT. Encoded protein: CASSPPEGELEAFF. The rearrangement links TRBV9 to TRBJ1-1; D gene unclear. V lost 4 bases and J 8 bases, leaving 18 bases between the germline ends. CDR3 size: 14 residues. Germline V CDR1 and CDR2: SGDLS, YYNGEE.

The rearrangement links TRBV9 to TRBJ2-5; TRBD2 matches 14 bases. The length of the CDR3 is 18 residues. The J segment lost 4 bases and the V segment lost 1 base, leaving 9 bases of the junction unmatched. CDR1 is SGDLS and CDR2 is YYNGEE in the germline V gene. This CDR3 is CASSVYGTSGGSGETQYF. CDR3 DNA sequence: TGTGCCAGCAGCGTATACGGGACTAGCGGGGGCTCGGGAGAGACCCAGTACTTC.

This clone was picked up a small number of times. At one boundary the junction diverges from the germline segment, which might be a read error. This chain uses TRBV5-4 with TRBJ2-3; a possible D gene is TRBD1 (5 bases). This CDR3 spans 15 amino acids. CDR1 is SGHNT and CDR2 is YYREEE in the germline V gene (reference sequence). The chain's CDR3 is CASSPGSWSTNTQYF. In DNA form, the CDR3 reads TGTGCCAGCAGCCCAGGGTCCTGGAGCACAAATACGCAGTATTTT.

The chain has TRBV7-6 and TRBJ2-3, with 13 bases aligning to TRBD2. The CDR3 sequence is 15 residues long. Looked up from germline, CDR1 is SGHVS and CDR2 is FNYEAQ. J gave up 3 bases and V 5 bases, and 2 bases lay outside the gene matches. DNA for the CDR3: TGTGCCAGCAGCCTGACTAGCGGGGGGACAGATACGCAGTATTTT. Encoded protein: CASSLTSGGTDTQYF. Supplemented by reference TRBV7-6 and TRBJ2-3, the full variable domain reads GAGVSQSPRYKVTKRGQDVALRCDPISGHVSLYWYRQALGQGPEFLTYFNYEAQQDKSGLPNDRFSAERPEGSISTLTIQRTEQRDSAMYRCASSLTSGGTDTQYFGPGTRLTVL.

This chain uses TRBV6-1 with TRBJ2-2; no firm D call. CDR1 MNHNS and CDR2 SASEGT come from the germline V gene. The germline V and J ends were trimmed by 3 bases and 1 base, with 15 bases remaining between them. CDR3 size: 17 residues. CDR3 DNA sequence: TGTGCCAGCAGTGACCGCCGAAGTTTCGGGAACACCGGGGAGCTGTTTTTT. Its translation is CASSDRRSFGNTGELFF.

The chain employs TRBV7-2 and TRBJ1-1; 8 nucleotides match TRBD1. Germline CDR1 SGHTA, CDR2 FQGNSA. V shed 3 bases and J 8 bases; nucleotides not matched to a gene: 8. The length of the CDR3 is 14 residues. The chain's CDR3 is CASSFQGAAGEAFF. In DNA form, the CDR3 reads TGTGCCAGCAGCTTTCAGGGGGCTGCGGGCGAAGCTTTCTTT.

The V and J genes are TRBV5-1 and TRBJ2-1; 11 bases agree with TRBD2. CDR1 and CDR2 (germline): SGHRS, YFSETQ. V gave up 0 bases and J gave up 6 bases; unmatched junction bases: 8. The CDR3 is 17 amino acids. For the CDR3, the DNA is TGCGCCAGCAGCTTGGCTAGCGGGGGGTTTGATGTCAATGAGCAGTTCTTC. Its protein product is CASSLASGGFDVNEQFF.

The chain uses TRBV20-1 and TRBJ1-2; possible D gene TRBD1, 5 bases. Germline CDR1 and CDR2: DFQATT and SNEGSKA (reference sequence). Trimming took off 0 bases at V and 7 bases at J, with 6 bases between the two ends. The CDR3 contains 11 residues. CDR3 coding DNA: TGCAGTGCTAGAGATCAGGGTGGCTACACCTTC. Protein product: CSARDQGGYTF.

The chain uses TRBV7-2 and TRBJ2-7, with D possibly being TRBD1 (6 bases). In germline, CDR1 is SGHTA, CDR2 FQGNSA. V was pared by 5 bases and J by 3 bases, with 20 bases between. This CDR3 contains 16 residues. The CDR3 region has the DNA TGTGCCAGCAGCACTAGTGGACAGACCCGGTTCTACGAGCAGTACTTC. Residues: CASSTSGQTRFYEQYF. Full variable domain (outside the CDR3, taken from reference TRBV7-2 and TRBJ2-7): GAGVSQSPSNKVTEKGKDVELRCDPISGHTALYWYRQSLGQGLEFLIYFQGNSAPDKSGLPSDRFSAERTGGSVSTLTIQRTQQEDSAVYLCASSTSGQTRFYEQYFGPGTRLTVT.

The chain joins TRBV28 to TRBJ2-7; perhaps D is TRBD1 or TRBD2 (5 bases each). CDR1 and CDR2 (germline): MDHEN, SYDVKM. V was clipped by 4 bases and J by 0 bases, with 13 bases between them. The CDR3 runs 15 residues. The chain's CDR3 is CASSYRGPLSYEQYV. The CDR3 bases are TGTGCCAGCAGTTACCGGGGCCCACTCTCCTACGAGCAGTACGTC.

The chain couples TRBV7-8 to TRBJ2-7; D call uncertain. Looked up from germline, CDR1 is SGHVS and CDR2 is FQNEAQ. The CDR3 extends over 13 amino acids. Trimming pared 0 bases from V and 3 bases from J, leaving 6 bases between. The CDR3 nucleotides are TGTGCCAGCAGCTTAGCTTTCAGCTACGAGCAGTACGTC. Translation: CASSLAFSYEQYV.

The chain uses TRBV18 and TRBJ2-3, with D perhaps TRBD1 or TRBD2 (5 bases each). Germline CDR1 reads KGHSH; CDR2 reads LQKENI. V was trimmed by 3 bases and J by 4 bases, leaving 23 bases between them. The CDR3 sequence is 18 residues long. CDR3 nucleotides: TGTGCCAGCTCACCCACTTCTTTCGGGACGGCGGGCGCAGATACGCAGTATTTT. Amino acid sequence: CASSPTSFGTAGADTQYF.

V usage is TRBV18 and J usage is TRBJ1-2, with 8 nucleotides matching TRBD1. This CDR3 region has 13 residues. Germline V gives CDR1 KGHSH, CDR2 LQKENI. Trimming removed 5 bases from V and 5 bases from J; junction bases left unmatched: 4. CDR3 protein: CASSSDRGYGYTF. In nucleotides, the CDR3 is TGTGCCAGCTCAAGCGACAGGGGATATGGCTACACCTTC.

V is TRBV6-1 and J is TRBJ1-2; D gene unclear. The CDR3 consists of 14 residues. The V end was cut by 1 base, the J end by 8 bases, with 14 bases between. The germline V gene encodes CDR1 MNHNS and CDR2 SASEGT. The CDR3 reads CASSEEKGSRGYTF. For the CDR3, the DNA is TGTGCCAGCAGTGAAGAGAAAGGGTCCAGAGGCTACACCTTC.